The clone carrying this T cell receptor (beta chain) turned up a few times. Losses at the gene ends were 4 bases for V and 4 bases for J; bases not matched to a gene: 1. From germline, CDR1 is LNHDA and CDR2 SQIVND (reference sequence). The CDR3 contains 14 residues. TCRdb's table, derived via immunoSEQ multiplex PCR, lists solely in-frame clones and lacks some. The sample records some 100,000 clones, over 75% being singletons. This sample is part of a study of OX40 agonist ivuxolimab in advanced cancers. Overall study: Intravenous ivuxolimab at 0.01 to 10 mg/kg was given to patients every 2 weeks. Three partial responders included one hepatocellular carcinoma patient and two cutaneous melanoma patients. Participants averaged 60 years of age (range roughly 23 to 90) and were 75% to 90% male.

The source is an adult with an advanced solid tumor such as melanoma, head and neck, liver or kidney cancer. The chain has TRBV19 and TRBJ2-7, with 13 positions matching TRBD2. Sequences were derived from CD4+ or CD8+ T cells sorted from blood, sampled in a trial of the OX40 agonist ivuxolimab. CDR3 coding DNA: TGTGCCAGTAGTAGGACTAGCGGGAGTTACGAGCAGTACTTC. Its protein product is CASSRTSGSYEQYF.